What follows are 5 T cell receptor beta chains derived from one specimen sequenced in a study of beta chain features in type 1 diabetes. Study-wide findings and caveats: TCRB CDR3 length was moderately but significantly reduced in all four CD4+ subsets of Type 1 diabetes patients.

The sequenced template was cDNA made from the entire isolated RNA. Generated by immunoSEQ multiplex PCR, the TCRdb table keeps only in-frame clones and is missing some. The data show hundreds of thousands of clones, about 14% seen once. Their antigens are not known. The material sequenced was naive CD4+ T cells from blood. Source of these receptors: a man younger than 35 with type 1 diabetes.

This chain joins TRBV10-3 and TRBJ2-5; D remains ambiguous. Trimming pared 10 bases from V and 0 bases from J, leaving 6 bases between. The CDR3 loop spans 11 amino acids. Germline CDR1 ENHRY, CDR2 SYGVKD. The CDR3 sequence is CATSYQETQYF. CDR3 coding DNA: TGTGCCACGTCGTACCAAGAGACCCAGTACTTC.

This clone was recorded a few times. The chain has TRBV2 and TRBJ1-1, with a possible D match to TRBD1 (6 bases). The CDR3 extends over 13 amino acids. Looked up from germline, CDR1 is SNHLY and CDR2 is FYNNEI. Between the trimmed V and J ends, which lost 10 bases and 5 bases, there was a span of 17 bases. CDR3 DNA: TGTGCCACCTCTGGGCTTAGGGGGACTGAAGCTTTCTTT. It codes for CATSGLRGTEAFF.

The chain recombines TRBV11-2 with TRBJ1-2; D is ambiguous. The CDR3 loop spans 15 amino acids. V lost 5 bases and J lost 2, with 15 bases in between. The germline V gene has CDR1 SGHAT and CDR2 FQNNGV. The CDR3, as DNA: TGTGCCAGCAGCACCATACGAGGCAAAAACTATGGCTACACCTTC. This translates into CASSTIRGKNYGYTF.

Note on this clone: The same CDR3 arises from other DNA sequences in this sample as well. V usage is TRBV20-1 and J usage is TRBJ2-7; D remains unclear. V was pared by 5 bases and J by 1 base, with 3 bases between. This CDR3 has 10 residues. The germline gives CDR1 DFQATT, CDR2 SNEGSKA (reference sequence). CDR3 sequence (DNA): TGCAGTGCTGCTTCCTACGAGCAGTACTTC. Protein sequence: CSAASYEQYF.

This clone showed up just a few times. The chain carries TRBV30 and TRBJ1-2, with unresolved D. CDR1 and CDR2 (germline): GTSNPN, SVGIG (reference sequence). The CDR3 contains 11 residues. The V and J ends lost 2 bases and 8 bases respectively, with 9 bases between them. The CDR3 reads CAWSLAAGYTF. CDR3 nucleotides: TGTGCCTGGAGTCTGGCTGCCGGCTACACCTTC. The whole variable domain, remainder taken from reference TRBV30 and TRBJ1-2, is SQTIHQWPATLVQPVGSPLSLECTVEGTSNPNLYWYRQAAGRGLQLLFYSVGIGQISSEVPQNLSASRPQDRQFILSSKKLLLSDSGFYLCAWSLAAGYTFGSGTRLTVV.